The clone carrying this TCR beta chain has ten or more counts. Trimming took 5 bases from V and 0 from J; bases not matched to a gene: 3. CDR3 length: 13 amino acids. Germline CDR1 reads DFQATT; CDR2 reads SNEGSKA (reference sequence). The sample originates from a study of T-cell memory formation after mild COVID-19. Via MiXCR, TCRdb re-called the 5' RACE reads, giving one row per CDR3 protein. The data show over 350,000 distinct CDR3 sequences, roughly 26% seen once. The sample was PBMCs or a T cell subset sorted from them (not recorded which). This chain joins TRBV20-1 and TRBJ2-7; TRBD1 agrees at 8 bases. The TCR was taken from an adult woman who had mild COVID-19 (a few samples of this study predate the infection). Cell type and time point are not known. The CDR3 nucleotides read TGCAGTGCTCGACAGGGGTCCTCCTACGAGCAGTACTTC. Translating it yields CSARQGSSYEQYF.